The 11 T cell receptor beta chains given below trace back to one sample, sequenced in a study of blood T cells in healthy people across ages. With a J-beta primer mix and a sample-barcoded 5' primer, a second PCR ran roughly 6 to 12 cycles. Via MiXCR, TCRdb re-called the 5' RACE reads, giving one row per CDR3 protein. Among around 1,100,000 distinct CDR3 sequences listed, about two fifths were seen once. What was sequenced was blood. The receptor set was obtained from a man younger than 35 in good health.

The chain combines TRBV20-1 with TRBJ2-7; the D gene is possibly TRBD1 (6 bases). Germline values: CDR1 DFQATT, CDR2 SNEGSKA (reference sequence). This CDR3 is 11 amino acids long. CDR3 amino acids: CSSPGVREQYF. Written as DNA, the CDR3 is TGCAGCTCCCCAGGGGTACGCGAGCAGTACTTC.

The sample holds one count of this clonotype. The chain links TRBV6-2 or TRBV6-3 to TRBJ2-5, with D tentatively TRBD2 (5 bases). V was cut by 2 bases and J by 0 bases, with 10 bases left in between. Per germline, CDR1 MNHEY and CDR2 SVGEGT. This CDR3 has 15 amino acids. The CDR3 bases are TGTGCCAGCAGTTACAAGCGGTGGTACCAAGAGACCCAGTACTTC. Translated, it gives CASSYKRWYQETQYF.

This clonotype has only a few counts. This sequence joins TRBV4-1 and TRBJ1-2, with TRBD1 matching 8 bases. CDR1 and CDR2 from the germline V gene are MGHRA and YSYEKL. The J segment lost 5 bases and the V segment lost 1 base, leaving 6 bases of the junction unmatched. The length of the CDR3 is 15 residues. As DNA, the CDR3 is TGCGCCAGCAGCCAAGTACAGGGGGGGGTTTATGGCTACACCTTC. It specifies CASSQVQGGVYGYTF.

The chain couples TRBV11-1 to TRBJ2-3, with unresolved D. The ends were cut back, 5 bases at V and 0 bases at J, with 12 bases in the middle. The length of the CDR3 is 15 residues. Germline CDR1 SGHAT, CDR2 FQDESV (reference sequence). The CDR3 DNA reads as TGTGCCAGCAGCCGTCAAGAGTCCAGCACAGATACGCAGTATTTT. Translating it yields CASSRQESSTDTQYF.

V is TRBV6-5 and J is TRBJ1-1; TRBD1 is a possible D gene (5 bases). Germline V gene sequence: CDR1 MNHEY, CDR2 SVGAGI. With 4 bases removed from V and 5 bases from J, the gap between germline ends came to 11 bases. The CDR3 has 13 residues. The CDR3 is CASSCTGETEAFF. As DNA, the CDR3 is TGTGCCAGCAGTTGTACAGGCGAGACTGAAGCTTTCTTT.

This clonotype was detected ten times or more. The chain couples TRBV4-3 to TRBJ1-4; D is ambiguous. CDR3 length: 17 residues. Germline-derived CDR1 and CDR2 are LGHNA and YSLEER. Between the trimmed V and J ends, which lost 2 bases and 6 bases, there was a span of 19 bases. The CDR3 loop is CASSQTDRGLRDEKLFF. CDR3 in DNA: TGCGCCAGCAGCCAAACGGACCGCGGACTTCGGGATGAAAAACTGTTTTTT.

This clonotype was observed once. The chain couples TRBV4-1 to TRBJ2-1; 10 nucleotides line up with TRBD2. The trim removed 2 bases at V and 6 bases at J, leaving 7 bases unmatched. The CDR3 is 16 residues long. The V gene's germline CDR1 is MGHRA and CDR2 YSYEKL. CDR3 loop: CASSQLSSGGINEQFF. The CDR3 coding sequence is TGCGCCAGCAGCCAACTATCTAGCGGGGGTATCAATGAGCAGTTCTTC.

This rearrangement joins TRBV20-1 to TRBJ2-3; 8 bases are shared with TRBD1. The V segment lost 6 bases and the J segment 1 base; nucleotides outside the gene matches: 6. Germline V lookup: CDR1 DFQATT, CDR2 SNEGSKA (reference sequence). The CDR3 loop spans 14 amino acids. CDR3 sequence (DNA): TGCAGTGCGAGGACAGGGAGTGGCACAGATACGCAGTATTTT. Amino acid sequence: CSARTGSGTDTQYF.

This clonotype was observed a handful of times. The V gene is TRBV4-3, the J gene TRBJ1-2; D unresolved. The CDR3 totals 17 residues. V was shortened by 0 bases and J by 2 bases, with 16 bases between the two germline ends. Germline V gives CDR1 LGHNA, CDR2 YSLEER. The CDR3 sequence is CASSQDLIAVLNYGYTF. The CDR3, as DNA: TGCGCCAGCAGCCAAGATCTGATCGCGGTATTGAACTATGGCTACACCTTC.

The V and J genes are TRBV5-6 and TRBJ2-5; 14 bases are shared with TRBD2. V lost 0 bases, J lost 1 base, and 2 bases stayed unmatched. This CDR3 is 17 amino acids long. Germline V CDR1 and CDR2: SGHDT, YYEEEE. This chain's CDR3 is CASSLVGLAGGQETQYF. The DNA of the CDR3 is TGTGCCAGCAGCTTGGTCGGACTAGCGGGGGGCCAAGAGACCCAGTACTTC.

This clonotype was observed at least ten times. This sequence joins TRBV7-2 and TRBJ2-3; the D gene is possibly TRBD2 (5 bases). The CDR3 consists of 15 residues. CDR1 is SGHTA and CDR2 is FQGNSA in the germline V gene. Trimming cost V 6 bases and J 1 base, with 14 bases left between them. CDR3 loop: CASSFQSSGTDTQYF. The CDR3 nucleotides read TGTGCCAGCAGTTTCCAGAGTAGCGGCACAGATACGCAGTATTTT.